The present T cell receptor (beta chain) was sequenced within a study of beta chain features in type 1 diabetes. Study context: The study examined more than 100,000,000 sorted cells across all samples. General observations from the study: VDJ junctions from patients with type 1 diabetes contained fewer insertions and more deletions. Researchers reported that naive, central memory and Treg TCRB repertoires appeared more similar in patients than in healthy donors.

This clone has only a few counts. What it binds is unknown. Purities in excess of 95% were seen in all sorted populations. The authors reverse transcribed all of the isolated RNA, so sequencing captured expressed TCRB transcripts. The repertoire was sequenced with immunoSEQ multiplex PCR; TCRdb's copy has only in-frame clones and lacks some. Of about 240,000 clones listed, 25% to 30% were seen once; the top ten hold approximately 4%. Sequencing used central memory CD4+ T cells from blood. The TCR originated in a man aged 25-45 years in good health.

The CDR3 bases are TGTGCCAGCAGCGGGGAGAGCTCTGGGGCCAACGTCCTGACTTTC. It encodes CASSGESSGANVLTF. The J gene is TRBJ2-6, the V gene TRBV6-6; weak D call: TRBD2 (5 bases). This CDR3 comprises 15 residues. Germline CDR1 reads MNHNY; CDR2 reads SVGAGI (reference sequence). V was shortened by 6 bases and J by 0 bases, with 9 bases between the two germline ends.